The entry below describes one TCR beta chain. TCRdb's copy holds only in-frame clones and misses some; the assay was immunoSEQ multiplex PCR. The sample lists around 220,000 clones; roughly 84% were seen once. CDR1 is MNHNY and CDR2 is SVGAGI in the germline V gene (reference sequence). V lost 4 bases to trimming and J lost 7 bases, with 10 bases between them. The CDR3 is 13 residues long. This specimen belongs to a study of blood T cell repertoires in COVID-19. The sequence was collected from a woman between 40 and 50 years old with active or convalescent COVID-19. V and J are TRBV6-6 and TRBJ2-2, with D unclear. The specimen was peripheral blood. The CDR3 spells CASSSPPVGELFF. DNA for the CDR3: TGTGCCAGCAGTTCCCCCCCCGTCGGGGAGCTGTTTTTT.